This TCR beta chain was recorded in a study of T-cell memory formation after mild COVID-19. Using its own MiXCR run on the 5' RACE reads, TCRdb lists one record per CDR3 protein. The repertoire holds approximately 340,000 distinct CDR3 sequences, roughly 13% seen once, with about 20% in the top ten. This clonotype occurred a few times. V gave up 2 bases and J gave up 6 bases, with 11 bases separating them. CDR3 length: 13 amino acids. Germline V CDR1 and CDR2: MNHNY, SVGAGI (reference sequence). Material for sequencing was PBMCs or a T cell subset sorted from them (not recorded which). This clonotype originated in a young man who had mild COVID-19 (a few samples of this study predate the infection). Cell type and time point are not known. This rearrangement joins TRBV6-6 to TRBJ2-7; tentatively, D is TRBD1 (5 bases). CDR3: CASSYGPGFEQYF. DNA for the CDR3: TGTGCCAGCAGTTACGGGCCAGGGTTCGAGCAGTACTTC.